A selection of T cell receptor beta chains follows, all from one sample in a study of shared clonotypes between healthy human individuals. Profiled with immunoSEQ multiplex PCR; TCRdb holds only in-frame clones, not every one. This sample yields approximately 470,000 clones, of which around four fifths are seen a single time; more than 10% belongs to the top ten. Sequenced input: PBMCs. These receptors were taken from a woman aged 40 to 50 in good health. Some clones in this sample may be carry-over from other donors' samples. Each CDR3 is given with its conserved first and last residue. The order of the fields is V gene, D gene, J gene, clone size, CDR3 protein, CDR3 DNA. A D gene is named only where the DNA matches it firmly. Where a row states a size, it is once, few, many or the class of an expanded clone; other rows omit it.

v_call: TRBV13
d_call: -
j_call: TRBJ2-5
clone_size: -
cdr3_aa: CASSLGQGGETQYF
cdr3_nt: TGTGCCAGCAGCTTAGGACAGGGGGGGGAGACCCAGTACTTC

v_call: TRBV18
d_call: TRBD1
j_call: TRBJ1-1
clone_size: once
cdr3_aa: CASSPRTGDTEAFF
cdr3_nt: TGTGCCAGCTCACCTCGGACAGGGGACACTGAAGCTTTCTTT

v_call: TRBV7-2
d_call: TRBD1
j_call: TRBJ1-4
clone_size: -
cdr3_aa: CASSLQGSHNEKLFF
cdr3_nt: TGTGCCAGCAGCCTACAGGGGTCACATAATGAAAAACTGTTTTTT

v_call: TRBV6-5
d_call: -
j_call: TRBJ2-7
clone_size: -
cdr3_aa: CASSYRMPTSGYEQYF
cdr3_nt: TGTGCCAGCAGTTACCGGATGCCGACGAGCGGCTACGAGCAGTACTTC

v_call: TRBV10-3
d_call: TRBD2
j_call: TRBJ2-7
clone_size: -
cdr3_aa: CAISESTSGGYEQYF
cdr3_nt: TGTGCCATCAGTGAGTCGACTAGCGGGGGATACGAGCAGTACTTC

v_call: TRBV5-1
d_call: -
j_call: TRBJ1-1
clone_size: -
cdr3_aa: CASSPGGGDTEAFF
cdr3_nt: TGCGCCAGCAGCCCGGGGGGAGGCGACACTGAAGCTTTCTTT

v_call: TRBV6-6
d_call: TRBD2
j_call: TRBJ2-1
clone_size: -
cdr3_aa: CASSPSGLIYNEQFF
cdr3_nt: TGTGCCAGCAGTCCTAGCGGGCTTATCTACAATGAGCAGTTCTTC

v_call: TRBV25-1
d_call: -
j_call: TRBJ1-5
clone_size: -
cdr3_aa: CASSSLSNQPQHF
cdr3_nt: TGTGCCAGCAGTAGCCTTAGCAATCAGCCCCAGCATTTT

v_call: TRBV9
d_call: -
j_call: TRBJ2-7
clone_size: once
cdr3_aa: CASSVDGRSSYEQYF
cdr3_nt: TGTGCCAGCAGCGTCGACGGGAGAAGCTCCTACGAGCAGTACTTC

v_call: TRBV5-1
d_call: -
j_call: TRBJ1-1
clone_size: few
cdr3_aa: CASSLAGSHSREAFF
cdr3_nt: TGCGCCAGCAGCTTGGCCGGCTCGCACTCCCGAGAAGCTTTCTTT

v_call: TRBV20-1
d_call: -
j_call: TRBJ2-7
clone_size: -
cdr3_aa: CSAGRYEQYF
cdr3_nt: TGCAGTGCTGGAAGATACGAGCAGTACTTC

v_call: TRBV5-1
d_call: TRBD1
j_call: TRBJ2-1
clone_size: -
cdr3_aa: CASSGGTGGGYEQFF
cdr3_nt: TGCGCCAGCAGCGGAGGGACAGGGGGCGGCTATGAGCAGTTCTTC

v_call: TRBV28
d_call: -
j_call: TRBJ1-1
clone_size: -
cdr3_aa: CASIPPTITEAFF
cdr3_nt: TGTGCCAGCATCCCCCCCACAATCACTGAAGCTTTCTTT

v_call: TRBV19
d_call: -
j_call: TRBJ1-4
clone_size: -
cdr3_aa: CASSSSGGEKLFF
cdr3_nt: TGTGCCAGTAGTAGTTCGGGCGGGGAAAAACTGTTTTTT

v_call: TRBV7-6
d_call: -
j_call: TRBJ2-1
clone_size: -
cdr3_aa: CASSLGGLVSGNNEQFF
cdr3_nt: TGTGCCAGCAGCCTAGGGGGGTTAGTCTCCGGTAACAATGAGCAGTTCTTC

v_call: TRBV7-9
d_call: -
j_call: TRBJ2-4
clone_size: -
cdr3_aa: CASSLTASKAKNIQYF
cdr3_nt: TGTGCCAGCAGCCTAACAGCATCTAAAGCCAAAAACATTCAGTACTTC

v_call: TRBV5-1
d_call: -
j_call: TRBJ2-2
clone_size: -
cdr3_aa: CASSLGRENTGELFF
cdr3_nt: TGCGCCAGCAGCTTGGGGCGGGAGAACACCGGGGAGCTGTTTTTT

v_call: TRBV2
d_call: -
j_call: TRBJ1-1
clone_size: -
cdr3_aa: CASTRSDLNTEAFF
cdr3_nt: TGTGCCAGCACCCGATCTGACTTGAACACTGAAGCTTTCTTT

v_call: TRBV2
d_call: -
j_call: TRBJ2-1
clone_size: -
cdr3_aa: CASRYTVNEQFF
cdr3_nt: TGTGCCAGCAGGTACACGGTCAATGAGCAGTTCTTC

v_call: TRBV5-6
d_call: -
j_call: TRBJ2-7
clone_size: -
cdr3_aa: CASSSPGHPSTYEQYF
cdr3_nt: TGTGCCAGCAGCTCACCGGGACACCCTTCAACCTACGAGCAGTACTTC

v_call: TRBV5-4
d_call: -
j_call: TRBJ2-5
clone_size: -
cdr3_aa: CASSRDRSQYF
cdr3_nt: TGTGCCAGCAGCCGAGACAGAAGCCAGTACTTC

v_call: TRBV6-5
d_call: -
j_call: TRBJ1-2
clone_size: -
cdr3_aa: CASSLTLTASYGYTF
cdr3_nt: TGTGCCAGCAGTTTGACGTTGACGGCTAGCTATGGCTACACCTTC

v_call: TRBV7-2
d_call: -
j_call: TRBJ2-5
clone_size: few
cdr3_aa: CASSPHAVQDQETQYF
cdr3_nt: TGTGCCAGCAGCCCCCACGCGGTACAGGACCAAGAGACCCAGTACTTC

v_call: TRBV18
d_call: -
j_call: TRBJ2-7
clone_size: -
cdr3_aa: CASSPVLSQNEQYF
cdr3_nt: TGTGCCAGCTCACCGGTTTTGTCCCAGAACGAGCAGTACTTC

v_call: TRBV7-2
d_call: -
j_call: TRBJ1-2
clone_size: -
cdr3_aa: CASSLSGMGNYGYTF
cdr3_nt: TGTGCCAGCAGCTTATCAGGGATGGGGAACTATGGCTACACCTTC

v_call: TRBV7-8
d_call: -
j_call: TRBJ2-1
clone_size: -
cdr3_aa: CASSLGRYSYNEQFF
cdr3_nt: TGTGCCAGCAGCTTGGGCAGATACTCCTACAATGAGCAGTTCTTC

v_call: TRBV4-3
d_call: -
j_call: TRBJ1-1
clone_size: few
cdr3_aa: CASSQERQASEAFF
cdr3_nt: TGCGCCAGCAGCCAAGAAAGGCAGGCTAGTGAAGCTTTCTTT

v_call: TRBV27
d_call: -
j_call: TRBJ1-2
clone_size: -
cdr3_aa: CASSFAGWGYGYTF
cdr3_nt: TGTGCCAGCAGTTTCGCCGGGTGGGGCTATGGCTACACCTTC

v_call: TRBV5-1
d_call: TRBD2
j_call: TRBJ2-2
clone_size: -
cdr3_aa: CASSPRLAGGSNTGELFF
cdr3_nt: TGCGCCAGCAGCCCCCGACTAGCGGGAGGTTCGAACACCGGGGAGCTGTTTTTT

v_call: TRBV2
d_call: -
j_call: TRBJ1-1
clone_size: -
cdr3_aa: CASTLGVPNTEAFF
cdr3_nt: TGTGCCAGCACTCTAGGTGTACCGAACACTGAAGCTTTCTTT

v_call: TRBV5-1
d_call: TRBD1
j_call: TRBJ1-4
clone_size: -
cdr3_aa: CASSSQGADEKLFF
cdr3_nt: TGCGCCAGCAGCAGCCAGGGGGCTGATGAAAAACTGTTTTTT

v_call: TRBV11-2
d_call: -
j_call: TRBJ2-6
clone_size: -
cdr3_aa: CASSFIPGTSPGANVLTF
cdr3_nt: TGTGCCAGCAGCTTTATTCCTGGGACGTCCCCTGGGGCCAACGTCCTGACTTTC

v_call: TRBV5-4
d_call: -
j_call: TRBJ2-5
clone_size: -
cdr3_aa: CASSLAIETQYF
cdr3_nt: TGTGCCAGCAGCTTAGCGATCGAGACCCAGTACTTC

v_call: TRBV29-1
d_call: -
j_call: TRBJ2-7
clone_size: -
cdr3_aa: CSVEDRTSKWSYEQYF
cdr3_nt: TGCAGCGTTGAAGACCGTACGTCGAAATGGTCCTACGAGCAGTACTTC

v_call: TRBV19
d_call: TRBD1
j_call: TRBJ1-5
clone_size: -
cdr3_aa: CASSTPTGGGLWSNQPQHF
cdr3_nt: TGTGCCAGTAGTACCCCGACAGGGGGCGGGCTATGGAGCAATCAGCCCCAGCATTTT

v_call: TRBV7-2
d_call: -
j_call: TRBJ2-4
clone_size: -
cdr3_aa: CASSLEGGSAKNIQYF
cdr3_nt: TGTGCCAGCAGCTTAGAGGGCGGGTCAGCCAAAAACATTCAGTACTTC

v_call: TRBV10-2
d_call: -
j_call: TRBJ2-3
clone_size: -
cdr3_aa: CASSEGLRTDTQYF
cdr3_nt: TGCGCCAGCAGTGAAGGGCTTCGCACAGATACGCAGTATTTT

v_call: TRBV5-6
d_call: -
j_call: TRBJ2-7
clone_size: -
cdr3_aa: CASSLTGPGEQYF
cdr3_nt: TGTGCCAGCAGCTTGACGGGTCCTGGGGAGCAGTACTTC

v_call: TRBV9
d_call: TRBD1
j_call: TRBJ1-4
clone_size: -
cdr3_aa: CASSKRQGFEKLFF
cdr3_nt: TGTGCCAGCAGCAAAAGACAGGGTTTTGAAAAACTGTTTTTT

v_call: TRBV19
d_call: TRBD1
j_call: TRBJ2-7
clone_size: -
cdr3_aa: CASSIGDSYEQYF
cdr3_nt: TGTGCCAGTAGTATCGGGGACAGTTACGAGCAGTACTTC

v_call: TRBV15
d_call: TRBD2
j_call: TRBJ2-7
clone_size: -
cdr3_aa: CATSGTSGTYEQYF
cdr3_nt: TGTGCCACCAGCGGAACTAGCGGGACCTACGAGCAGTACTTC

v_call: TRBV19
d_call: -
j_call: TRBJ2-1
clone_size: -
cdr3_aa: CASSSRGDRNDNEQFF
cdr3_nt: TGTGCCAGTAGTTCAAGGGGGGACAGAAACGACAATGAGCAGTTCTTC

v_call: TRBV20-1
d_call: -
j_call: TRBJ2-1
clone_size: few
cdr3_aa: CSASLGEQFF
cdr3_nt: TGCAGTGCTAGCTTGGGTGAGCAGTTCTTC

v_call: TRBV5-4
d_call: TRBD2
j_call: TRBJ2-3
clone_size: -
cdr3_aa: CASSRRLAGSTDTQYF
cdr3_nt: TGTGCCAGCAGCCGCAGACTAGCGGGGAGCACAGATACGCAGTATTTT